What follows describes a single T cell receptor (beta chain). This sample was included in a study of cytomegalovirus exposure and HLA in healthy donors. Both 60 Vbeta primers and 13 Jbeta primers went into the PCR. Using immunoSEQ multiplex PCR, the repertoire was profiled, and TCRdb retains in-frame clones only, with some absent. The listing contains about 190,000 clones. V lost 0 bases to trimming and J lost 8 bases, with 11 bases between them. The CDR3 has 13 amino acids. Germline values: CDR1 SGHRS, CDR2 YFSETQ. The TCR sequence derives from a woman aged 25 to 39 in good health and CMV-seropositive. The rearrangement links TRBV5-1 to TRBJ1-2; D might be TRBD1 (5 bases). Material: PBMCs. The CDR3: CASSLGMGPGYTF. The DNA of the CDR3 is TGCGCCAGCAGCTTGGGTATGGGGCCGGGCTACACCTTC.